The subject of this entry is one T cell receptor beta chain. Its specificity is unknown. Recent acute infections and vaccinations were absent in the healthy HIV-negative adult donors. V gave up 1 base and J gave up 1 base, with 8 bases separating them. The V gene's germline CDR1 is SGHNT and CDR2 YYREEE (reference sequence). The CDR3 is made up of 14 amino acids. The sample comes from a study of shared clonotypes between healthy human individuals. Study as a whole: Sampling drew on donors who were two women and three men aged 18 to 49. The study's findings and limits: Limitation of the genetic and exposure-history diversity represented came from the few donors.

An approximately 200 ng quantity of DNA, some 30,000 T cell genomes, went into the sorted-subset replicate PCRs. This table comes from immunoSEQ multiplex PCR, and its TCRdb copy is limited to in-frame clones, with some not included. The sample holds 2 million to 2.5 million clones, 93% seen once. The sample consisted of naive CD4+ T cells from PBMCs. Subset noted: CD45RA+ positively selected. The chain employs TRBV5-4 and TRBJ1-2; unclear D gene. The TCR comes from a young man in good health. Some clones in this sample may be carry-over from other donors' samples. CDR3 loop: CASSLNGINYGYTF. The CDR3 nucleotides read TGTGCCAGCAGCTTGAATGGGATTAACTATGGCTACACCTTC.